Listed below are T cell receptor beta chains from one sample, sequenced in a study of patients and donors after allogeneic stem cell transplantation. TCRdb redid the calling of the RT-PCR reads with MiXCR, one entry per CDR3 protein. Counted here are roughly 230,000 distinct CDR3 sequences, 13% to 15% occurring once; the ten biggest clones make up around 10%. The sample comprised blood, either unsorted or a sorted T cell fraction (not recorded which). The receptors come from a human donor who was either an allogeneic HSCT recipient or a stem cell or donor lymphocyte infusion donor (not recorded which). It is not recorded whose cells these are; they may come from a transplant donor. Each CDR3 is given with its conserved first and last residue. A D gene is named only where the DNA matches it firmly. Clone size, where shown, is once, few, many, or a class for clones that have expanded.

clone_size d_call j_call v_call cdr3_aa cdr3_nt
NA NA TRBJ2-3 TRBV4-1 CASSSRRGGAGDTQYF TGCGCCAGCAGCTCCAGAAGGGGGGGGGCTGGGGATACGCAGTATTTT
NA NA TRBJ2-1 TRBV11-2 CASSPPLADLSSYNEQFF TGTGCCAGCAGCCCGCCGTTGGCGGACTTGAGCTCCTACAATGAGCAGTTCTTC
few NA TRBJ2-1 TRBV5-1 CASSDKQGNNEQFF TGCGCCAGCAGCGATAAACAGGGAAACAATGAGCAGTTCTTC
few TRBD2 TRBJ2-3 TRBV5-1 CASSTVAGADTQYF TGCGCCAGCAGCACAGTAGCGGGGGCAGATACGCAGTATTTT
few NA TRBJ1-3 TRBV7-9 CASSLSGAGNTIYF TGTGCCAGCAGCTTATCGGGGGCCGGAAACACCATATATTTT
NA NA TRBJ2-7 TRBV2 CASTGTAEQYF TGTGCCAGCACCGGGACCGCCGAGCAGTACTTC
many TRBD2 TRBJ2-5 TRBV12-3/TRBV12-4 CASRSTSGRQETQYF TGTGCCAGCAGATCAACTAGCGGACGACAAGAGACCCAGTACTTC
once TRBD2 TRBJ2-7 TRBV10-3 CAIRIAGGRSYEQYF TGTGCCATCAGGATAGCGGGGGGGCGCTCCTACGAGCAGTACTTC
NA NA TRBJ2-1 TRBV5-1 CASSLVESYNEQFF TGCGCCAGCAGCTTGGTGGAGTCCTACAATGAGCAGTTCTTC
NA TRBD1 TRBJ2-1 TRBV15 CATSRAGTGVPSSYNEQFF TGTGCCACCAGCAGAGCCGGGACAGGGGTTCCCAGCTCCTACAATGAGCAGTTCTTC
NA TRBD2 TRBJ2-3 TRBV5-1 CASSVGGSGRTDTQYF TGCGCCAGCAGCGTCGGGGGCAGCGGGAGAACAGATACGCAGTATTTT
many NA TRBJ1-2 TRBV5-4 CASSPVDSFYGYTF TGTGCCAGCAGCCCCGTCGACAGTTTCTATGGCTACACCTTC
many NA TRBJ2-7 TRBV19 CASSGLASGEQYF TGTGCCAGTAGTGGGCTAGCGTCGGGAGAGCAGTACTTC
few NA TRBJ1-3 TRBV6-5 CASSYSRPSSGNTIYF TGTGCCAGCAGTTACTCGAGACCGAGCTCTGGAAACACCATATATTTT
few NA TRBJ2-5 TRBV20-1 CSARSGLRGETQYF TGCAGTGCTAGGTCAGGCCTCCGGGGAGAGACCCAGTACTTC
many NA TRBJ1-6 TRBV6-4 CASSQGLTGSPLHF TGTGCCAGCAGCCAGGGACTGACTGGTTCACCCCTCCACTTT
many TRBD2 TRBJ2-5 TRBV5-1 CASSRSGNQETQYF TGCGCCAGCAGCCGCAGCGGGAACCAAGAGACCCAGTACTTC
few NA TRBJ2-7 TRBV5-1 CASSPGLSSVRPEQYF TGCGCCAGCAGCCCCGGTCTATCGAGCGTAAGACCCGAGCAGTACTTC
NA NA TRBJ1-4 TRBV20-1 CSAHQVRLGEKLFF TGCAGTGCTCACCAAGTGAGGCTTGGTGAAAAACTGTTTTTT
once NA TRBJ1-2 TRBV2 CASRYTASNYGYTF TGTGCCAGCAGGTACACAGCTTCGAACTATGGCTACACCTTC
few NA TRBJ2-3 TRBV7-2 CASSSGTAQYF TGTGCCAGCAGCTCAGGGACTGCGCAGTATTTT
NA NA TRBJ2-5 TRBV5-1 CASSLGSGRQETQYF TGCGCCAGCAGCTTAGGAAGCGGGCGTCAAGAGACCCAGTACTTC
NA TRBD2 TRBJ2-2 TRBV5-1 CASSLGVAGTANTGELFF TGCGCCAGCAGCTTGGGGGTAGCGGGTACCGCGAACACCGGGGAGCTGTTTTTT
NA TRBD1 TRBJ2-7 TRBV20-1 CSAQGTGPSYEQYF TGCAGTGCTCAGGGGACAGGACCATCCTACGAGCAGTACTTC
NA TRBD1 TRBJ2-7 TRBV27 CASGRTGSVYEQYF TGTGCCAGCGGAAGGACAGGGTCTGTGTACGAGCAGTACTTC
many TRBD2 TRBJ2-5 TRBV12-3/TRBV12-4 CASTPLAGVGTQYF TGTGCCAGCACCCCACTAGCGGGAGTTGGGACCCAGTACTTC
many TRBD2 TRBJ2-3 TRBV28 CASSPHPGLAPTDTQYF TGTGCCAGCAGTCCCCACCCCGGACTAGCGCCTACAGATACGCAGTATTTT
NA NA TRBJ2-1 TRBV6-5 CASSHALGQFF TGTGCCAGCAGCCACGCGCTGGGGCAGTTCTTC
NA NA TRBJ1-2 TRBV30 CAWSPRKGGYTF TGTGCCTGGAGTCCACGGAAGGGTGGCTACACCTTC
few NA TRBJ1-6 TRBV27 CASRTGVWAPLHF TGTGCCAGCAGGACAGGAGTGTGGGCACCCCTCCACTTT
NA NA TRBJ2-7 TRBV7-3 CASSFTSLPGSEQYF TGTGCCAGCAGCTTCACCAGCCTGCCGGGGTCCGAGCAGTACTTC
NA NA TRBJ1-1 TRBV18 CASSPTLYTEAFF TGTGCCAGCTCACCAACTCTATACACTGAAGCTTTCTTT
NA TRBD2 TRBJ2-3 TRBV6-2/TRBV6-3 CASSESGTSTDTQYF TGTGCCAGCAGCGAGAGCGGGACTAGCACAGATACGCAGTATTTT
NA TRBD2 TRBJ2-7 TRBV19 CASQRTSGKYEQYF TGTGCCAGCCAACGGACTAGCGGGAAGTACGAGCAGTACTTC
NA TRBD2 TRBJ2-3 TRBV24-1 CATSDGSGTSGREADTQYF TGTGCCACCAGTGACGGATCCGGGACTAGCGGGAGGGAGGCAGATACGCAGTATTTT
many TRBD2 TRBJ2-7 TRBV7-8 CASSLRAGAWEQYF TGTGCCAGCAGCTTACGGGCGGGAGCATGGGAGCAGTACTTC
few TRBD1 TRBJ2-1 TRBV12-3/TRBV12-4 CASRYTGTDYNEQFF TGTGCCAGCAGGTATACCGGGACAGATTACAATGAGCAGTTCTTC
NA NA TRBJ1-3 TRBV24-1 CAAGSSGNTIYF TGTGCGGCCGGCAGCTCTGGAAACACCATATATTTT
NA TRBD1 TRBJ1-1 TRBV15 CATSRDNRGTEDFF TGTGCCACCAGCAGAGATAACAGGGGCACTGAAGATTTCTTT
many TRBD1 TRBJ2-7 TRBV29-1 CSVVQGALEQYF TGCAGCGTTGTGCAGGGGGCCCTCGAGCAGTACTTC
NA NA TRBJ2-1 TRBV11-2 CASSLFWTQEQFF TGTGCCAGCAGCTTATTCTGGACCCAGGAGCAGTTCTTC
few TRBD2 TRBJ2-2 TRBV5-1 CASSPGTSGANTGELFF TGCGCCAGCAGTCCCGGGACTAGCGGGGCGAACACCGGGGAGCTGTTTTTT
NA TRBD1 TRBJ1-1 TRBV5-6 CASSPPTGTGYTEAFF TGTGCCAGCAGCCCACCCACCGGGACAGGCTACACTGAAGCTTTCTTT
many NA TRBJ1-1 TRBV7-2 CASSPYRNTEAFF TGTGCCAGCAGCCCTTACAGGAACACTGAAGCTTTCTTT
few NA TRBJ1-2 TRBV7-2 CASSVGVGYYGYTF TGTGCCAGCAGTGTCGGAGTCGGTTACTATGGCTACACCTTC
NA NA TRBJ1-2 TRBV11-2 CASSLDPTNREGYTF TGTGCCAGCAGCTTAGACCCGACCAACAGGGAAGGCTACACCTTC
few TRBD1 TRBJ2-1 TRBV29-1 CSVEDLQSRDRAYNEQFF TGCAGCGTTGAAGATCTCCAGAGCCGGGACAGAGCCTACAATGAGCAGTTCTTC
many NA TRBJ2-1 TRBV4-2 CASSQQAGGGNNEQFF TGTGCCAGCAGCCAACAAGCAGGGGGGGGGAACAATGAGCAGTTCTTC